This T cell receptor beta chain was documented in a study of blood T cells in healthy people across ages. Findings and caveats of the study: As age increased, TCR beta diversity per million T cells fell in a roughly linear fashion.

PCR was performed a second time for about 7 to 12 cycles using a sample-barcoded 5' primer and a J-beta primer mix. TCRdb used MiXCR to reprocess the 5' RACE reads, holding one entry per CDR3 protein. The sample consists of around 500,000 distinct CDR3 sequences, 27% of them appearing once. This CDR3 is 11 amino acids long. The V and J ends lost 6 bases and 1 base respectively, with 3 bases between them. This clonotype was detected ten times or more. Its antigen remains unknown. The sample was also linked to a second study, of T cells of mothers and their children. Turning to that study: The second PCR's M1S primer added sample barcodes and 2-4 random nucleotides. Within related and unrelated pairs, thymic selection shapes TCR recombination output in a similar way.

Source material: blood. The sequence was collected from a boy between 2 and 15 years old in good health. The J gene is TRBJ1-1, the V gene TRBV12-3 or TRBV12-4; D remains unclear. The CDR3 reads CASSPNTEAFF. The CDR3 bases are TGTGCCAGCAGCCCGAACACTGAAGCTTTCTTT.